This TCR beta chain was identified in a study of CD8+ T cells in alopecia areata. Study observations and caveats: Lesional tissue from the scalp (especially in alopecia totalis/universalis) showed higher clonality than normal scalp. Patients shared TCRs less clearly than mice did, possibly for HLA-related reasons.

In regard to this clone: Its antigen is not known.

CD4+ cells of a handful of patients were further sorted as CD25+CD127-. The researchers isolated CD4+ and CD8+ T cells from PBMCs by sorting. There are 14 residues in the CDR3. The germline V and J ends were trimmed by 5 bases and 5 bases, with 15 bases remaining between them. Germline V lookup: CDR1 SGHVS, CDR2 FQNEAQ. It was cDNA, reverse transcribed from extracted RNA, that served as the sequencing template. Profiling relied on immunoSEQ multiplex PCR, and the TCRdb table lists in-frame clones only, not all of them. Among about 19,000 clones listed, roughly three fifths were seen once. Sample: CD4+ Tregs sorted from blood. The source of this sequence is a human donor with alopecia areata. V usage is TRBV7-8 and J usage is TRBJ2-5; a weak D match, TRBD1 (6 bases). CDR3 protein: CASSAYRVRETQYF. The CDR3, as DNA: TGTGCCAGCAGCGCCTACAGGGTTAGGGAGACCCAGTACTTC.